The 24 T cell receptor beta chains given below trace back to one sample, sequenced in a study of shared clonotypes between healthy human individuals (TCRdb year 2020). To prepare the library, the immunoSEQ multiplex PCR assay was applied. Entries here come from immuneACCESS through TCRdb and include only in-frame sequences with V and J called. Some clones fail to appear in such tables; in the studies checked, an unresolved V gene covers under half of the shortfall, and the cause of the remainder is unknown. Counted in this sample were approximately 1,500,000 clones; 98% of them appeared once. The top ten hold around 0.47% of the sample. Sequenced: naive CD4+ T cells sorted from blood. What this sample's cell subset or site label stands for: CD45RA+ positively selected. The receptors here all came from a man aged 30-40 years in good health.

The chain combines TRBV6-6 with TRBJ2-7; 11 bases agree with TRBD2. With V trimmed by 9 bases and J by 1 base, 5 bases remained unmatched. CDR1 MNHNY and CDR2 SVGAGI come from the germline V gene (reference sequence). The CDR3 totals 14 residues. The CDR3 nucleotides are TGTGCCAGTTTTGGACTAGCGGGTTCCTACGAGCAGTACTTC. It encodes CASFGLAGSYEQYF.

V is TRBV29-1 and J is TRBJ2-2; D may be TRBD1 (6 bases). Trimming stripped 6 bases from V and 3 bases from J, with 17 bases between. This CDR3 has 15 amino acids. Germline CDR1 reads SQVTM; CDR2 reads ANQGSEA. In nucleotides, the CDR3 is TGCAGCGTCAGACCGGCAGGGGCGGACACCGGGGAGCTGTTTTTT. Translated: CSVRPAGADTGELFF.

V is TRBV7-8 and J is TRBJ1-2; D remains unclear. V lost 2 bases and J 6 bases, leaving 13 bases between the germline ends. The CDR3 has 14 residues. Germline CDR1 SGHVS, CDR2 FQNEAQ. The CDR3 nucleotides read TGTGCCAGCAGCTTAACTTCGGGGTCACATGGCTACACCTTC. It specifies CASSLTSGSHGYTF.

The chain employs TRBV21-1 and TRBJ2-1; the table names TRBD2, a call not compared with the DNA. TRBV21-1 is reported as a pseudogene. The CDR3 is 17 amino acids. CDR3 sequence reads: CASSKGVCSGSGYEQFF. In DNA, the CDR3 is TGTGCCAGCAGCAAAGGGGTTTGTAGCGGGAGTGGTTATGAGCAGTTCTTC.

CDR3 bases: TGTGCCAGCGCATATAGGGCTAGCGGGGCCTCCTACGAGCAGTACTTC. It codes for CASAYRASGASYEQYF. The rearrangement uses TRBV7-2 and TRBJ2-7; 9 bases map to TRBD2. CDR3 length equals 16 residues. Trimming took 8 bases from V and 0 from J; bases not matched to a gene: 11. Germline-derived CDR1 and CDR2 are SGHTA and FQGNSA.

The rearrangement uses TRBV9 and TRBJ1-2; D might be TRBD1 (6 bases). The CDR3 is made up of 16 amino acids. The germline V gene has CDR1 SGDLS and CDR2 YYNGEE. The V and J ends lost 0 bases and 3 bases respectively, with 15 bases between them. CDR3 sequence (DNA): TGTGCCAGCAGCGTAGACCCCCAGGGGTTCGACTATGGCTACACCTTC. This translates into CASSVDPQGFDYGYTF.

The chain is built from TRBV11-1 and TRBJ1-1, with D uncertain. The CDR3 totals 15 residues. V was cut by 1 base and J by 4 bases, with 13 bases left in between. The germline V gene encodes CDR1 SGHAT and CDR2 FQDESV (reference sequence). Written as DNA, the CDR3 is TGTGCCAGCAGCTTAGTCGGGGTTTTTGGCACTGAAGCTTTCTTT. It yields the protein CASSLVGVFGTEAFF.

This clone was seen once. The rearrangement links TRBV6-4 to TRBJ2-5; the D is unclear. This CDR3 is 14 amino acids long. V lost 6 bases and J lost 6, with 17 bases in between. Germline values: CDR1 MRHNA, CDR2 SNTAGT. CDR3 residues: CASSPEIHSKTQYF. The CDR3 DNA is TGTGCCAGCAGCCCCGAGATCCATTCGAAGACCCAGTACTTC.

The chain joins TRBV6-5 to TRBJ2-7, with D maybe TRBD2 (5 bases). The length of the CDR3 is 15 residues. CDR1 and CDR2 from the germline V gene are MNHEY and SVGAGI. V was trimmed by 3 bases and J by 3 bases, leaving 15 bases between them. The CDR3 region is CASSYVSGVDYEQYF. CDR3 DNA: TGTGCCAGCAGTTATGTATCCGGGGTGGACTACGAGCAGTACTTC.

The chain links TRBV7-8 to TRBJ2-7, with 9 nucleotides matching TRBD2. Trimming cost V 4 bases and J 1 base; bases outside gene matches: 5. CDR1 is SGHVS, CDR2 FQNEAQ, per germline. The CDR3 is 15 residues long. As DNA, the CDR3 is TGTGCCAGCAGCTCTAGCGGGATAAATTCCTACGAGCAGTACTTC. Amino acids: CASSSSGINSYEQYF.

The CDR3 spells CASRFFSGNTIYF. CDR3 coding DNA: TGTGCCAGTCGATTCTTCTCTGGAAACACCATATATTTT. The chain employs TRBV28 and TRBJ1-3; unclear D gene. The CDR3 totals 13 residues. Trimming took off 9 bases at V and 0 bases at J, with 9 bases between the two ends. CDR1 is MDHEN, CDR2 SYDVKM, per germline.

This chain uses TRBV28 with TRBJ2-1, with 7 bases matching TRBD2. Germline CDR1 is MDHEN and CDR2 is SYDVKM. This CDR3 region has 15 residues. With 5 bases clipped from V and 8 bases from J, the junction kept 12 bases outside the gene matches. The CDR3 region is CASSNPGLPFDEQFF. For the CDR3, the DNA is TGTGCCAGCAGTAACCCGGGACTACCTTTCGATGAGCAGTTCTTC.

V is TRBV2 and J is TRBJ1-1, with D hard to call. V lost 6 bases, J lost 4 bases, and 9 bases lay in between. Germline lookup yields CDR1 SNHLY and CDR2 FYNNEI. CDR3 size: 12 residues. The CDR3 nucleotides read TGTGCCAGCAGGGAGGGAAGCACTGAAGCTTTCTTT. This codes for CASREGSTEAFF.

Concerning this clone: The same CDR3 can be traced to other DNA sequences in this sample. The chain has TRBV20-1 and TRBJ2-1; D is unresolved. The CDR3 is made up of 10 amino acids. Germline assignment: CDR1 DFQATT and CDR2 SNEGSKA (reference sequence). The ends were cut back, 2 bases at V and 5 bases at J, with 1 base in the middle. This CDR3 is CSARNNEQFF. CDR3 coding DNA: TGCAGTGCTAGAAACAATGAGCAGTTCTTC.

The chain recombines TRBV10-3 with TRBJ1-3; TRBD1 agrees at 8 bases. From germline, CDR1 is ENHRY and CDR2 SYGVKD. The CDR3 length is 17 residues. After removal of 4 bases from V and 0 bases from J, the junction contained 8 bases not matched to a gene. The CDR3 reads CAISVGQGLTSGNTIYF. CDR3 coding DNA: TGTGCCATCAGTGTAGGACAGGGATTAACCTCTGGAAACACCATATATTTT.

This chain links TRBV28 with TRBJ2-7; TRBD1 matches at 10 bases. Germline CDR1 and CDR2: MDHEN and SYDVKM. Trimming cost V 3 bases and J 9 bases; bases outside gene matches: 23. The CDR3 runs 19 residues. DNA for the CDR3: TGTGCCAGCAGTTTCGGGGACAGGGGTTTTGGTAGTAACGGAAAGCGGCAGTACTTC. Its translation is CASSFGDRGFGSNGKRQYF.

This clone was seen just once. The chain carries TRBV2 and TRBJ2-1; TRBD2 matches 10 bases. Trimming cost V 10 bases and J 6 bases; bases outside gene matches: 6. CDR3 size: 13 residues. Germline V CDR1 and CDR2: SNHLY, FYNNEI. The CDR3 protein is CAKSGRAGNEQFF. The CDR3 nucleotides are TGTGCCAAAAGCGGGAGGGCGGGCAATGAGCAGTTCTTC.

This rearrangement joins TRBV30 to TRBJ1-5; TRBD1 is a possible D gene (5 bases). In germline, CDR1 is GTSNPN, CDR2 SVGIG (reference sequence). Trimming pared 2 bases from V and 8 bases from J, leaving 16 bases between. The CDR3 contains 14 residues. CDR3 DNA: TGTGCCTGGAGTTGGAGGGGCGCCGAGAAGCCCCAGCATTTT. Residues: CAWSWRGAEKPQHF.

J is TRBJ2-3 and V is TRBV5-5; unclear D gene. The CDR3 is 16 amino acids. CDR1 is SGHKS and CDR2 is YYEKEE in the germline V gene (reference sequence). V was clipped by 4 bases and J by 0 bases, with 15 bases between them. The CDR3 region is CASSLRARPSTDTQYF. In DNA form, the CDR3 reads TGTGCCAGCAGCCTCCGGGCCCGACCAAGCACAGATACGCAGTATTTT.

This chain uses TRBV27 with TRBJ1-5, with D perhaps TRBD1 (6 bases). CDR1 and CDR2 from the germline V gene are MNHEY and SMNVEV (reference sequence). CDR3 size: 14 residues. With 5 bases removed from V and 4 bases from J, the gap between germline ends came to 12 bases. The CDR3: CASSSLQGNQPQHF. CDR3 bases: TGTGCCAGCAGTAGTTTACAGGGTAATCAGCCCCAGCATTTT.

The V call is TRBV6-5, the J call TRBJ1-3, with D perhaps TRBD1 (6 bases). The CDR3 loop spans 16 amino acids. V lost 0 bases and J 2 bases, leaving 11 bases between the germline ends. The germline CDR1 and CDR2 sequences are MNHEY and SVGAGI. CDR3 sequence reads: CASSYSRGVAGNTIYF. The CDR3 DNA is TGTGCCAGCAGTTACTCGAGGGGGGTGGCTGGAAACACCATATATTTT.

The V gene is TRBV4-1, the J gene TRBJ2-5; 10 bases line up with TRBD2. The trim removed 1 base at V and 5 bases at J, leaving 13 bases unmatched. CDR1 is MGHRA and CDR2 is YSYEKL in the germline V gene. The CDR3 has 18 residues. CDR3 bases: TGCGCCAGCAGCCAAGTTACCCTAGCGGGAGCCCCGTGGGAGACCCAGTACTTC. Its protein is CASSQVTLAGAPWETQYF.

This rearrangement joins TRBV28 to TRBJ1-5; the D gene is possibly TRBD1 (5 bases). V lost 7 bases and J lost 6, with 16 bases in between. This CDR3 region has 14 residues. The germline V gene has CDR1 MDHEN and CDR2 SYDVKM. DNA of the CDR3: TGTGCCAGCACCCACGGGGGGGAAGGTCAGCCCCAGCATTTT. Its protein product is CASTHGGEGQPQHF.

The chain couples TRBV5-4 to TRBJ2-3; D is possibly TRBD1 or TRBD2 (5 bases each). The CDR3 contains 15 residues. Germline lookup yields CDR1 SGHNT and CDR2 YYREEE (reference sequence). Trimming removed 4 bases at V and 6 bases at J, with 18 bases between. The CDR3 DNA sequence: TGTGCCAGCAGCAACCGGGACCCATTCCGGGATACGCAGTATTTT. Translating gives CASSNRDPFRDTQYF.